The clone carrying this T cell receptor (beta chain) was observed a handful of times. As yet, its antigen is unknown. Healthy Caucasians were all of the donors. The data stem from a study of identical twins. Regarding the study as a whole: Among beta out-of-frame sequences, excess sharing between twins appeared weaker. Models, which agreed with sharing between unrelated individuals, nonetheless underestimated the out-of-frame TCR alpha sharing seen in monozygotic twins. The abundant beta clonotypes from cord blood had fewer insertions, and memory repertoires had none of this.

MiXCR, run by TCRdb on the 5' RACE reads, gives a single entry per CDR3 protein. The repertoire holds about 660,000 distinct CDR3 sequences, 8% to 9% seen once, with approximately 0.89% in the top ten. The CDR3 runs to 15 residues. The ends were cut back, 6 bases at V and 4 bases at J, with 16 bases in the middle. CDR1 and CDR2 from the germline V gene are MDHEN and SYDVKM. The sample was also linked to a second study, of yellow fever vaccine responses in identical twins.

Sequencing was carried out using PBMCs. This clonotype was obtained from a woman under 30 in good health. This chain joins TRBV28 and TRBJ2-1, with a possible D match to TRBD1 (5 bases). The DNA of the CDR3 is TGTGCCAGCAGCCCGACAGCTATTTTTTACAATGAGCAGTTCTTC. This sequence encodes CASSPTAIFYNEQFF.